This paragraph reports one T cell receptor beta chain. The antigen remains undetermined. The V gene's germline CDR1 is KGHSH and CDR2 LQKENI. The trim removed 3 bases at V and 4 bases at J, leaving 5 bases unmatched. CDR3 length: 15 amino acids. The data were taken from a study of T cell responses to AZD1222 COVID-19 vaccine. Broader study findings: Spike-specific TCR breadth and depth both grew after two AZD1222 doses.

Some clones are missing from TCRdb's copy, which holds only in-frame ones; the method was immunoSEQ multiplex PCR. The sample carries about 140,000 clones, over 75% recorded once. This sequence joins TRBV18 and TRBJ2-5; 10 bases match TRBD1. This clonotype was sampled from an adult in good health. Sequenced here: peripheral blood, sampled on day 0 of AZD1222 vaccination. The CDR3 sequence: CASSPPGQGRETQYF. As DNA, the CDR3 is TGTGCCAGCTCACCTCCGGGACAGGGGAGAGAGACCCAGTACTTC.